Below, 10 T cell receptor beta chains from the same sample are listed, as sequenced in a study of cytomegalovirus exposure and HLA in healthy donors. With 60 Vbeta and 13 Jbeta primers, the PCR was carried out. The protocol was immunoSEQ multiplex PCR, while the TCRdb copy is restricted to in-frame clones and leaves out a portion. The sample has under 200,000 clones; approximately 86% are singletons. Sequenced: PBMCs. These receptors were taken from a woman younger than 45 in good health and CMV-seronegative.

This clone has a single count. V usage is TRBV27 and J usage is TRBJ1-1; a weak D match, TRBD1 (6 bases). Trimming took off 7 bases at V and 4 bases at J, with 16 bases between the two ends. This CDR3 has 14 residues. Germline assignment: CDR1 MNHEY and CDR2 SMNVEV (reference sequence). The CDR3 DNA sequence: TGTGCCAGCAACCTTAACAGGGTTGGCACTGAAGCTTTCTTT. This codes for CASNLNRVGTEAFF.

V and J are TRBV2 and TRBJ1-1; D possibly corresponds to TRBD1 (5 bases). CDR3 length: 14 residues. Germline V gene lookup returns CDR1 SNHLY and CDR2 FYNNEI. Deletions cut 6 bases from V and 7 bases from J, with 18 bases between. The CDR3, as DNA: TGTGCCAGCAGGACCTCCGGGAGTAGGGGTGAAGCTTTCTTT. Its translation: CASRTSGSRGEAFF.

The chain has TRBV4-1 and TRBJ2-7; 7 nucleotides agree with TRBD1. This CDR3 comprises 15 residues. Trimming cost V 3 bases and J 4 bases; bases outside gene matches: 9. In germline, CDR1 is MGHRA, CDR2 YSYEKL. The CDR3 region has the DNA TGCGCCAGCAGCCATCCAGGAAGGGGGCAGTACGAGCAGTACTTC. Translated: CASSHPGRGQYEQYF.

The rearrangement uses TRBV7-9 and TRBJ2-7; 10 nucleotides match TRBD2. The CDR3 runs 15 residues. The V gene end was trimmed by 5 bases and the J gene end by 4 bases; junction bases not matched to a gene: 8. Germline CDR1 SEHNR, CDR2 FQNEAQ (reference sequence). In nucleotides, the CDR3 is TGTGCCAGCAGCCCCGGGGCTAGCGGGAGTTACGAGCAGTACTTC. This encodes CASSPGASGSYEQYF.

The chain carries TRBV27 and TRBJ2-3, with D possibly matching TRBD2 (6 bases). Trimming took 8 bases from V and 2 from J, leaving 17 bases between them. CDR3 length: 15 residues. Germline CDR1 MNHEY, CDR2 SMNVEV (reference sequence). CDR3 sequence reads: CASGFLGGNTDTQYF. The CDR3 DNA follows: TGTGCCAGCGGGTTCCTCGGGGGAAACACAGATACGCAGTATTTT.

The genes are TRBV6-1 and TRBJ2-7; TRBD1 agrees at 9 bases. The CDR3 contains 15 residues. The V segment lost 6 bases and the J segment 0 bases; nucleotides outside the gene matches: 6. The germline V gene encodes CDR1 MNHNS and CDR2 SASEGT. This CDR3 reads CASREDRGGSYEQYF. CDR3 nucleotide sequence: TGTGCCAGCAGAGAGGACAGGGGAGGCTCCTACGAGCAGTACTTC.

This clone was found once. This chain connects TRBV6-1 to TRBJ1-3; D is undetermined. CDR3 length: 15 amino acids. Trimming left V 4 bases short and J 3 bases short, with 13 bases between. The germline gives CDR1 MNHNS, CDR2 SASEGT. The CDR3 sequence is CASSVRSSFGNTIYF. The CDR3 DNA reads TGTGCCAGCAGTGTGAGGTCAAGCTTTGGAAACACCATATATTTT.

In this sample, this clone turned up once. The chain carries TRBV5-4 and TRBJ2-1; the D gene is possibly TRBD2 (5 bases). V was shortened by 1 base and J by 5 bases, with 19 bases between the two germline ends. CDR1 and CDR2 from the germline V gene are SGHNT and YYREEE (reference sequence). CDR3 length: 17 amino acids. This CDR3 is CASSLSSWGAGNNEQFF. The CDR3 coding sequence is TGTGCCAGCAGCTTGTCTAGTTGGGGTGCCGGGAACAATGAGCAGTTCTTC.

The J gene is TRBJ2-5, the V gene TRBV18; a possible D gene is TRBD1 (5 bases). There are 13 residues in the CDR3. The V end lost 4 bases, the J end lost 3 bases, and 9 bases lay between the germline ends. CDR1 KGHSH and CDR2 LQKENI come from the germline V gene. The DNA for the CDR3 is TGTGCCAGCTCACTGGACATTGAAGAGACCCAGTACTTC. Protein: CASSLDIEETQYF.

J is TRBJ1-4 and V is TRBV12-5, with TRBD1 identical over 7 bases. Germline V gene data show CDR1 as LGHNT and CDR2 as FRNRAP. The V gene end was trimmed by 5 bases and the J gene end by 7 bases; junction bases not matched to a gene: 10. The CDR3 totals 15 residues. Here the CDR3 reads CASGEYRGLGEKLFF. CDR3 DNA sequence: TGTGCTAGTGGTGAGTACAGGGGCCTAGGTGAAAAACTGTTTTTT.